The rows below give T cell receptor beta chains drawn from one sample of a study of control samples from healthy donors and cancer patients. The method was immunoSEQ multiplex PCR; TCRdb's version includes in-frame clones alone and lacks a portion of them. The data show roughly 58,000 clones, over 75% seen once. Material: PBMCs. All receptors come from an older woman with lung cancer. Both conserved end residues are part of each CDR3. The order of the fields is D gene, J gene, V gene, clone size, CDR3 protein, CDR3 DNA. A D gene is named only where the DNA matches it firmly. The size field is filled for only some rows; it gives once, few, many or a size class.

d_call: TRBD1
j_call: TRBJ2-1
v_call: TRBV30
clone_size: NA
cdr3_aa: CAWSVRAGGANEQFF
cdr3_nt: TGTGCCTGGAGTGTACGGGCAGGGGGCGCGAATGAGCAGTTCTTC

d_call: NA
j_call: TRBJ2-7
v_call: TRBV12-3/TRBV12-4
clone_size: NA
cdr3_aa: CASSLSSEYEQYF
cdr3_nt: TGTGCCAGCAGTTTGTCGTCGGAGTACGAGCAGTACTTC

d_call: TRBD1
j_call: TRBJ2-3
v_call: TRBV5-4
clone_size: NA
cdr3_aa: CASSRDRAADTQYF
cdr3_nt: TGTGCCAGCAGTCGGGACAGGGCCGCAGATACGCAGTATTTT

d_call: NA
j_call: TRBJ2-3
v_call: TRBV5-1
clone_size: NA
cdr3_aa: CASSQGDPRTDTQYF
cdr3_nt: TGCGCCAGCAGCCAAGGGGACCCTAGGACAGATACGCAGTATTTT

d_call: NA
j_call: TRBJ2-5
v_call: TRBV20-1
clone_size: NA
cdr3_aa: CSASRDSSTQYF
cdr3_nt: TGCAGTGCTAGTCGGGACTCCTCAACCCAGTACTTC

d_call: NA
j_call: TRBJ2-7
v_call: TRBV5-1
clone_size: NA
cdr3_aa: CASSRRSGNSYEQYF
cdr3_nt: TGCGCCAGCAGCCGGCGAAGCGGTAACTCCTACGAGCAGTACTTC

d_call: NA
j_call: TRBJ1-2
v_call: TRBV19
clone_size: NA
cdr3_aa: CASSPVANYGYTF
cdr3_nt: TGTGCCAGTAGCCCGGTTGCTAACTATGGCTACACCTTC

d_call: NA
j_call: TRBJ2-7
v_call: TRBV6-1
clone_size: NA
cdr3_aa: CASSEGGTPYEQYF
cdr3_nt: TGTGCCAGCAGTGAAGGCGGGACCCCCTACGAGCAGTACTTC

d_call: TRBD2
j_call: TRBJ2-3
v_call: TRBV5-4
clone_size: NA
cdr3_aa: CASSHRLAGDVDTQYF
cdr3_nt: TGTGCCAGCAGCCATCGACTAGCGGGGGACGTAGATACGCAGTATTTT

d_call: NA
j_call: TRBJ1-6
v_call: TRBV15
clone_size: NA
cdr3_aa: CATSNEVSPLHF
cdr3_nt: TGTGCCACCAGCAATGAGGTTTCACCCCTCCACTTT

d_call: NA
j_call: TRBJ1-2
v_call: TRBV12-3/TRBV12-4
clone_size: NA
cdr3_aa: CASSLGYGYTF
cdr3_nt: TGTGCCAGCAGTTTAGGGTATGGCTACACCTTC

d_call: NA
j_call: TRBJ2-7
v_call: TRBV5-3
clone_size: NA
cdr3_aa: CARNTPTGTREYEQYF
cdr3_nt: TGTGCCAGAAACACCCCAACAGGGACTCGGGAATACGAGCAGTACTTC

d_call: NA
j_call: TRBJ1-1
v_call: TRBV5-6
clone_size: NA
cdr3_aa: CASSLSLLNTEAFF
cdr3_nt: TGTGCCAGCAGCTTGTCACTTCTGAACACTGAAGCTTTCTTT

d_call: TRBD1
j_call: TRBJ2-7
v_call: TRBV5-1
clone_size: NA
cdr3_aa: CASSDPGQGVQQYF
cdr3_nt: TGCGCCAGCAGCGACCCGGGACAGGGCGTACAGCAGTACTTC

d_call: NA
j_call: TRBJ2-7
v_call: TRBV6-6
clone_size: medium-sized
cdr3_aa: CASSVPDPVDEQYF
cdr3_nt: TGTGCCAGCAGCGTCCCGGACCCAGTCGACGAGCAGTACTTC

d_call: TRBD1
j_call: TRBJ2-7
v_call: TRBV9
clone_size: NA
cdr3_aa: CASSVGTGGFYEQYF
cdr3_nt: TGTGCCAGCAGCGTAGGCACAGGGGGGTTCTACGAGCAGTACTTC

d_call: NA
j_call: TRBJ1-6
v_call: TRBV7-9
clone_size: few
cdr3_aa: CASSLDRHSPLHF
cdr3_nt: TGTGCCAGCAGCTTAGACCGACATTCACCCCTCCACTTT